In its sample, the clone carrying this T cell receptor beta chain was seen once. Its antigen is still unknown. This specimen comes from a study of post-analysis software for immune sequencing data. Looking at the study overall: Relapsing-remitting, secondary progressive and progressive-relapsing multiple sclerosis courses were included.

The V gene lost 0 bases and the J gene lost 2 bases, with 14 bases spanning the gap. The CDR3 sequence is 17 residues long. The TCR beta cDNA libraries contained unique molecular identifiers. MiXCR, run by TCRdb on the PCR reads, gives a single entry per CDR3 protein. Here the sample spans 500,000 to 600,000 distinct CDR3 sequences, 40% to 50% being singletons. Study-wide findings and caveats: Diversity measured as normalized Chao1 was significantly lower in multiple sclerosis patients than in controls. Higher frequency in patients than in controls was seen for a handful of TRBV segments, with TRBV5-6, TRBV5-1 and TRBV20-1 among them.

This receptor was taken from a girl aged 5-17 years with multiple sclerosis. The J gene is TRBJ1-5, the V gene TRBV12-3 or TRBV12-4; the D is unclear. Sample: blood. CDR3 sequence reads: CASSLAIIGVGNQPQHF. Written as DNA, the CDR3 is TGTGCCAGCAGTTTAGCGATAATAGGAGTCGGCAATCAGCCCCAGCATTTT.